A single sample is the source of the 23 T cell receptor beta chains below, sequenced in a study of cytomegalovirus exposure and HLA in healthy donors. The PCR made use of 60 Vbeta and 13 Jbeta primers. TCRdb keeps only in-frame clones here, not all; method: immunoSEQ multiplex PCR. Altogether fewer than 120,000 clones are present, 70% to 90% being singletons, with the ten largest covering about 1.7%. The specimen was PBMCs. These receptors all come from a man aged 40-49 years in good health and CMV-seronegative.

V is TRBV7-3 and J is TRBJ1-1, with 8 bases matching TRBD1. CDR1 is SGHTA and CDR2 is FQGTGA in the germline V gene. This CDR3 comprises 12 residues. The junction had 3 bases not matched to a gene; V was cut back by 4 bases and J by 8 bases. CDR3 bases: TGTGCCAGCAGCTCCCGGACAGGGGAAGCTTTCTTT. Residues: CASSSRTGEAFF.

The chain combines TRBV7-2 with TRBJ2-1; 8 positions agree with TRBD1. This CDR3 is 15 amino acids long. Germline values: CDR1 SGHTA, CDR2 FQGNSA. J lost 2 bases, V lost 4 bases, and 4 bases had no gene match. The CDR3 nucleotides read TGTGCCAGCAGCTCGAACAGGGGGGCCTACAATGAGCAGTTCTTC. It codes for CASSSNRGAYNEQFF.

In nucleotides, the CDR3 is TGTGCCAGCAGCCCAAGGGCCCACAGGGGGCAAGGTGGCTACACCTTC. It yields the protein CASSPRAHRGQGGYTF. The V and J genes are TRBV6-6 and TRBJ1-2, with TRBD1 matching over 9 bases. This CDR3 is 16 amino acids long. Germline-derived CDR1 and CDR2 are MNHNY and SVGAGI (reference sequence). The V and J ends lost 6 bases and 7 bases, in that order; junction bases with no gene match: 15.

This sequence joins TRBV6-5 and TRBJ2-1; 7 bases align to TRBD2. This CDR3 spans 14 amino acids. V trimming: 8 bases; J trimming: 7 bases; junction bases outside the gene matches: 11. CDR1 is MNHEY and CDR2 is SVGAGI in the germline V gene. This CDR3 reads CASGRRGVRNEQFF. In DNA, the CDR3 is TGTGCCAGCGGCAGACGGGGGGTCCGGAATGAGCAGTTCTTC.

The V call is TRBV4-2, the J call TRBJ2-5, with 8 bases fitting TRBD1. The V segment lost 1 base and the J segment 5 bases; nucleotides outside the gene matches: 9. This CDR3 is built from 16 residues. The V gene's germline CDR1 is LGHNA and CDR2 YNFKEQ. CDR3 nucleotide sequence: TGTGCCAGCAGCCAAGCCCCGACAGGGGTGGAGGAGACCCAGTACTTC. Encoded protein: CASSQAPTGVEETQYF.

This chain connects TRBV6-5 to TRBJ2-5; 10 bases are a match to TRBD2. J was trimmed by 4 bases and V by 6 bases; bases with no gene match: 8. Germline assignment: CDR1 MNHEY and CDR2 SVGAGI. The CDR3 is made up of 15 amino acids. The CDR3 sequence is CASRPSGGRGETQYF. CDR3 DNA: TGTGCCAGCAGGCCTAGCGGGGGTCGCGGAGAGACCCAGTACTTC.

The chain is built from TRBV2 and TRBJ2-3; TRBD1 is a possible D gene (7 bases). CDR3 length equals 14 residues. Germline V gene sequence: CDR1 SNHLY, CDR2 FYNNEI. V dropped 4 bases and J dropped 5 bases, with 13 bases sitting between them. The CDR3, as DNA: TGTGCCAGCAGTGCGGACCAGGGGGGAGATACGCAGTATTTT. This gives the protein CASSADQGGDTQYF. Full variable domain (outside the CDR3, taken from reference TRBV2 and TRBJ2-3): EPEVTQTPSHQVTQMGQEVILRCVPISNHLYFYWYRQILGQKVEFLVSFYNNEISEKSEIFDDQFSVERPDGSNFTLKIRSTKLEDSAMYFCASSADQGGDTQYFGPGTRLTVL.

The chain joins TRBV28 to TRBJ1-2; 7 positions match TRBD1. The CDR3 consists of 12 residues. In germline, CDR1 is MDHEN, CDR2 SYDVKM. The trim removed 4 bases at V and 8 bases at J, leaving 4 bases unmatched. DNA for the CDR3: TGTGCCAGCAGTTCAGGGGGTAGAGGCTACACCTTC. Protein sequence: CASSSGGRGYTF.

The genes are TRBV13 and TRBJ2-1, with 9 bases aligning to TRBD2. The germline gives CDR1 PRHDT, CDR2 FYEKMQ (reference sequence). The CDR3 length is 17 residues. Trimming took 5 bases from V and 7 from J; bases not matched to a gene: 15. Written as DNA, the CDR3 is TGTGCCAGCAGCGTCCGGCGCCCTAGCGGGGAGTGGAATGAGCAGTTCTTC. This gives the protein CASSVRRPSGEWNEQFF.

This chain connects TRBV6-6 to TRBJ2-7; a possible D gene is TRBD2 (5 bases). From germline, CDR1 is MNHNY and CDR2 SVGAGI (reference sequence). V shed 6 bases and J shed 1 base, with 16 bases lying between them. The CDR3 runs 15 residues. DNA for the CDR3: TGTGCCAGCAGCCCCCTTCGGGGAAAGTCCTACGAGCAGTACTTC. Amino acid sequence: CASSPLRGKSYEQYF.

The chain links TRBV6-1 to TRBJ1-3; D perhaps matches TRBD1 (6 bases). The CDR3 runs to 14 residues. CDR1 MNHNS and CDR2 SASEGT come from the germline V gene. Trimming removed 6 bases from V and 1 base from J, with 10 bases in between. This CDR3 is CASSLGQSGNTIYF. CDR3 DNA sequence: TGTGCCAGCAGCCTAGGACAGTCTGGAAACACCATATATTTT.

In this sample, this clone turned up once. The V gene is TRBV4-1, the J gene TRBJ1-5; D gene unclear. The V gene lost 5 bases and the J gene lost 0 bases, with 8 bases spanning the gap. CDR3 length equals 14 residues. Germline CDR1 is MGHRA and CDR2 is YSYEKL. For the CDR3, the DNA is TGCGCCAGCAGCGGGCTGCTTAGCAATCAGCCCCAGCATTTT. This sequence encodes CASSGLLSNQPQHF.

The chain links TRBV12-2 to TRBJ1-5. TRBV12-2 is shown as a pseudogene. CDR3 length: 15 amino acids. The CDR3 DNA sequence: TGTGCAAGTCGCTTACACCCCGCCGGAGATCAGCCCCAGCATTTT. It encodes CASRLHPAGDQPQHF.

The rearrangement uses TRBV6-1 and TRBJ2-2; a possible D gene is TRBD1 (5 bases). The CDR3 sequence is 14 residues long. The germline V and J ends were trimmed by 3 bases and 8 bases, with 13 bases remaining between them. Germline-derived CDR1 and CDR2 are MNHNS and SASEGT. The CDR3 nucleotides are TGTGCCAGCAGTGATGGGGCGCTGCCGGGGGAGCTGTTTTTT. It specifies CASSDGALPGELFF.

CDR3 DNA sequence: TGTGCCAGCAGCCAAGTTGGGGACAGGGATTCCGTAGCTTTCTTT. This gives the protein CASSQVGDRDSVAFF. The V call is TRBV18, the J call TRBJ1-1, with 9 bases fitting TRBD1. After removal of 8 bases from V and 10 bases from J, the junction contained 17 bases not matched to a gene. Germline lookup yields CDR1 KGHSH and CDR2 LQKENI. This CDR3 is built from 15 residues.

This chain links TRBV4-3 with TRBJ2-7; no definite D call. The CDR3 is made up of 13 amino acids. The V gene lost 1 base and the J gene lost 3 bases, with 7 bases spanning the gap. From germline, CDR1 is LGHNA and CDR2 YSLEER. As DNA, the CDR3 is TGCGCCAGCAGCCAAGTTCGCGGCTACGAGCAGTACTTC. It translates to CASSQVRGYEQYF.

The V call is TRBV5-1, the J call TRBJ1-1, with D possibly TRBD1 on 5 matching bases. Germline values: CDR1 SGHRS, CDR2 YFSETQ. The CDR3 extends over 15 amino acids. V lost 6 bases and J 0 bases, leaving 15 bases between the germline ends. CDR3 sequence (DNA): TGCGCCAGCACCCCGATGGGACTAATGAACACTGAAGCTTTCTTT. Translation: CASTPMGLMNTEAFF. The full variable domain, rest sourced from reference TRBV5-1 and TRBJ1-1, is KAGVTQTPRYLIKTRGQQVTLSCSPISGHRSVSWYQQTPGQGLQFLFEYFSETQRNKGNFPGRFSGRQFSNSRSEMNVSTLELGDSALYLCASTPMGLMNTEAFFGQGTRLTVV.

This clone appeared a few times. The J gene is TRBJ1-2, the V gene TRBV27; 8 nucleotides align to TRBD1. The V gene end was trimmed by 8 bases and the J gene end by 8 bases; junction bases not matched to a gene: 10. The CDR3 is 13 amino acids. Germline CDR1 MNHEY, CDR2 SMNVEV (reference sequence). The CDR3 DNA reads TGTGCCAGCGGTGAATACAGGGGGGAGGGCTACACCTTC. The encoded protein is CASGEYRGEGYTF.

The chain couples TRBV6-5 to TRBJ1-6; possibly TRBD1 for D (5 bases). V was clipped by 4 bases and J by 5 bases, with 12 bases between them. Germline loops: CDR1 MNHEY, CDR2 SVGAGI. The CDR3 totals 15 residues. CDR3 sequence reads: CASSSDRLNNSPLHF. CDR3 in DNA: TGTGCCAGCAGTTCCGACAGACTGAATAATTCACCCCTCCACTTT.

The V and J genes are TRBV6-6 and TRBJ1-6; D call uncertain. Germline loops: CDR1 MNHNY, CDR2 SVGAGI (reference sequence). This CDR3 contains 12 residues. Between the trimmed V and J ends, which lost 11 bases and 10 bases, there was a span of 15 bases. CDR3 in amino acids: CACTSGESPLHF. In DNA form, the CDR3 reads TGTGCCTGTACGTCAGGCGAATCACCCCTCCACTTT.

The chain is built from TRBV5-6 and TRBJ1-2; 7 bases align to TRBD1. The CDR3 covers 13 residues. V lost 4 bases, J lost 8 bases, and 8 bases stayed unmatched. Germline CDR1 reads SGHDT; CDR2 reads YYEEEE. CDR3: CASSPDRVGGYTF. In DNA, the CDR3 is TGTGCCAGCAGCCCCGACAGGGTGGGCGGCTACACCTTC. Using reference TRBV5-6 and TRBJ1-2 for the parts outside the CDR3, the full variable domain is DAGVTQSPTHLIKTRGQQVTLRCSPKSGHDTVSWYQQALGQGPQFIFQYYEEEERQRGNFPDRFSGHQFPNYSSELNVNALLLGDSALYLCASSPDRVGGYTFGSGTRLTVV.

V gene TRBV28 combines with J gene TRBJ1-4, with D perhaps TRBD1 (6 bases). The germline V gene encodes CDR1 MDHEN and CDR2 SYDVKM. This CDR3 is built from 13 residues. V was shortened by 11 bases and J by 8 bases, with 18 bases between the two germline ends. The DNA of the CDR3 is TGTGCCGCCGGATTGATTGGGGGCGAAAAACTGTTTTTT. It yields the protein CAAGLIGGEKLFF. The complete variable domain, with remaining parts taken from reference TRBV28 and TRBJ1-4, reads DVKVTQSSRYLVKRTGEKVFLECVQDMDHENMFWYRQDPGLGLRLIYFSYDVKMKEKGDIPEGYSVSREKKERFSLILESASTNQTSMYLCAAGLIGGEKLFFGSGTQLSVL.

This clone was detected a few times. The chain uses TRBV7-7 and TRBJ2-2; the D is unclear. This CDR3 is 14 amino acids long. Germline V gene sequence: CDR1 SSHAT, CDR2 FNYEAQ (reference sequence). V was trimmed by 4 bases and J by 6 bases, leaving 12 bases between them. The CDR3: CASSSDILPGELFF. DNA for the CDR3: TGTGCCAGCAGCTCAGACATCCTCCCCGGGGAGCTGTTTTTT. Based on the CDR3 plus reference TRBV7-7 and TRBJ2-2, the full variable domain is GAGVSQSPRYKVTKRGQDVTLRCDPISSHATLYWYQQALGQGPEFLTYFNYEAQPDKSGLPSDRFSAERPEGSISTLTIQRTEQRDSAMYRCASSSDILPGELFFGEGSRLTVL.